Presented here are 10 T cell receptor beta chains from one specimen sequenced in a study of T cell changes during pregnancy in multiple sclerosis. Some clones are missing from TCRdb's copy, which holds only in-frame ones; the method was immunoSEQ multiplex PCR. The sample lists approximately 130,000 clones; over 85% were seen once. The material sequenced was peripheral blood, taken before pregnancy. All receptors derive from a female donor with multiple sclerosis, enrolled in a pregnancy study.

This clone came up once. The chain is built from TRBV5-4 and TRBJ1-3; D is undetermined. Germline assignment: CDR1 SGHNT and CDR2 YYREEE (reference sequence). Trimming stripped 1 base from V and 2 bases from J, with 10 bases between. The CDR3 sequence is 15 residues long. The CDR3 nucleotides read TGTGCCAGCAGCTTGCTCGGAGGGACTGGAAACACCATATATTTT. Its translation is CASSLLGGTGNTIYF.

The chain combines TRBV28 with TRBJ1-2; D unclear. The CDR3 has 14 residues. Germline loops: CDR1 MDHEN, CDR2 SYDVKM. Trimming stripped 6 bases from V and 4 bases from J, with 15 bases between. The chain's CDR3 is CASRSTASSYGYTF. The CDR3 DNA reads TGTGCCAGCAGGTCCACAGCTTCCAGCTATGGCTACACCTTC.

V is TRBV10-3 and J is TRBJ2-1; 10 bases line up with TRBD2. The CDR3 contains 16 residues. The junction had 10 bases not matched to a gene; V was cut back by 3 bases and J by 8 bases. Germline V lookup: CDR1 ENHRY, CDR2 SYGVKD. Here the CDR3 DNA reads TGTGCCATCAGTGAAGAGGGAATAGCGGGAGGTCATGAGCAGTTCTTC. It is translated as CAISEEGIAGGHEQFF.

The chain employs TRBV27 and TRBJ2-3, with TRBD1 matching 8 bases. This CDR3 comprises 15 residues. Germline V gene data show CDR1 as MNHEY and CDR2 as SMNVEV (reference sequence). Trimming took 2 bases from V and 2 from J; bases not matched to a gene: 3. The CDR3 nucleotides are TGTGCCAGCAGTTTAATGGGACAGGACACAGATACGCAGTATTTT. Translation: CASSLMGQDTDTQYF.

V gene TRBV14 combines with J gene TRBJ2-1; 9 bases agree with TRBD2. The V and J ends lost 0 bases and 2 bases, in that order; junction bases with no gene match: 5. The CDR3 consists of 17 residues. Germline values: CDR1 SGHDN, CDR2 FVKESK. CDR3 in amino acids: CASSQDRSGRTYNEQFF. In DNA, the CDR3 is TGTGCCAGCAGCCAAGATAGGAGCGGGAGGACCTACAATGAGCAGTTCTTC.

V gene TRBV19 combines with J gene TRBJ1-5; the match to TRBD1 covers 10 bases. Germline V gene lookup returns CDR1 LNHDA and CDR2 SQIVND (reference sequence). CDR3 length equals 14 residues. The V segment lost 3 bases and the J segment 5 bases; nucleotides outside the gene matches: 1. This chain's CDR3 is CASSMGQGYQPQHF. The CDR3 bases are TGTGCCAGTAGTATGGGACAGGGGTATCAGCCCCAGCATTTT.

This clone was recorded only once. The genes are TRBV10-3 and TRBJ1-1; weak D call: TRBD1 (6 bases). The V and J ends lost 7 bases and 2 bases respectively, with 8 bases between them. This CDR3 has 12 amino acids. The germline CDR1 and CDR2 sequences are ENHRY and SYGVKD. CDR3 residues: CAIKGGNTEAFF. CDR3 DNA: TGTGCCATCAAAGGGGGAAACACTGAAGCTTTCTTT.

J is TRBJ1-1 and V is TRBV9, with D possibly being TRBD1 (5 bases). The CDR3 length is 13 residues. The germline gives CDR1 SGDLS, CDR2 YYNGEE. The V gene lost 4 bases and the J gene lost 7 bases, with 14 bases spanning the gap. CDR3 nucleotide sequence: TGTGCCAGCAGCCCAGGGACGGGACTTGAAGCTTTCTTT. This translates into CASSPGTGLEAFF.

This chain joins TRBV4-1 and TRBJ2-7; TRBD1 is a possible D gene (5 bases). The germline gives CDR1 MGHRA, CDR2 YSYEKL. This CDR3 is 14 amino acids long. Trimming stripped 0 bases from V and 6 bases from J, with 12 bases between. CDR3 sequence reads: CASSQDETAREQYF. The CDR3 nucleotides are TGCGCCAGCAGCCAAGACGAGACAGCTCGCGAGCAGTACTTC.

J is TRBJ2-3 and V is TRBV14; 7 bases match TRBD2. The CDR3 is made up of 15 amino acids. Germline V lookup: CDR1 SGHDN, CDR2 FVKESK. The trim removed 4 bases at V and 3 bases at J, leaving 7 bases unmatched. The CDR3 DNA follows: TGTGCCAGCAGCCGCCGCGGGAGCGGTACAGATACGCAGTATTTT. Its protein product is CASSRRGSGTDTQYF.